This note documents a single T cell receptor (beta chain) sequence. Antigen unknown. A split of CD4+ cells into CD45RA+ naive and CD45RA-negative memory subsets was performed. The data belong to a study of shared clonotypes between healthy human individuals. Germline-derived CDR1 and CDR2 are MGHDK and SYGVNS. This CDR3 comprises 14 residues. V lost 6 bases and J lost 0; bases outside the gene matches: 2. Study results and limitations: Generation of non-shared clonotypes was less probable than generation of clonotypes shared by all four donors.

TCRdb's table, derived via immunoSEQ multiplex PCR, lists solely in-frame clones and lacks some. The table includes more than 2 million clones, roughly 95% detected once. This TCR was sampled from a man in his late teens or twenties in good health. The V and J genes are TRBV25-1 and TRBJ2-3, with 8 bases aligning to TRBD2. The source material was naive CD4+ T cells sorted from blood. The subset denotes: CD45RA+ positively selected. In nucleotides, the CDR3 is TGTGCCAGCAGGTTAGCGGGGAGCACAGATACGCAGTATTTT. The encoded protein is CASRLAGSTDTQYF. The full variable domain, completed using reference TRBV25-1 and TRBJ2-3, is EADIYQTPRYLVIGTGKKITLECSQTMGHDKMYWYQQDPGMELHLIHYSYGVNSTEKGDLSSESTVSRIRTEHFPLTLESARPSHTSQYLCASRLAGSTDTQYFGPGTRLTVL.